Shown below are 24 T cell receptor beta chains from a single sample sequenced in a study of Ad26.COV2.S vaccination and SARS-CoV-2 variants. Measured with immunoSEQ multiplex PCR; TCRdb has only the in-frame clones, and not every one. The data show 510,000 or so clones, around 88% seen once. The treatment denotes: approximately 18 received Ad26.COV2.S at low or high dose, single or two shots; about 5 received placebo; per-sample allocation not given. At day 63 after the first vaccine or placebo injection, samples were drawn. The source was peripheral blood, collected in a trial of Ad26.COV2.S vaccine versus placebo. The receptors originated from a person between 18 and 65 years old who received the Ad26.COV2.S COVID-19 vaccine or a placebo.

The chain uses TRBV7-3 and TRBJ2-1, with TRBD1 matching 7 bases. Germline assignment: CDR1 SGHTA and CDR2 FQGTGA. The V segment lost 1 base and the J segment 5 bases; nucleotides outside the gene matches: 11. The CDR3 spans 17 residues. This chain's CDR3 is CASSLMGVRGRNNEQFF. Here the CDR3 DNA reads TGTGCCAGCAGCTTAATGGGAGTTAGGGGGCGGAACAATGAGCAGTTCTTC.

The rearrangement links TRBV27 to TRBJ1-2, with D possibly matching TRBD1 (5 bases). The length of the CDR3 is 15 residues. V was cut by 4 bases and J by 0 bases, with 12 bases left in between. Germline CDR1 MNHEY, CDR2 SMNVEV (reference sequence). The CDR3 sequence: CASSSWGSPNYGYTF. The DNA for the CDR3 is TGTGCCAGCAGTTCTTGGGGCAGCCCTAACTATGGCTACACCTTC.

This chain joins TRBV3-1 (or the pseudogene TRBV3-2) and TRBJ2-7; tentative D call: TRBD1 (5 bases). This CDR3 region has 15 residues. Germline CDR1 is LGHDT and CDR2 is YNNKEL (reference sequence). V lost 4 bases, J lost 0 bases, and 13 bases lay in between. CDR3 nucleotides: TGTGCCAGCAGCCGCACCTCTGACAGCTCCTACGAGCAGTACTTC. Amino acids: CASSRTSDSSYEQYF.

The chain uses TRBV19 and TRBJ2-3, with D tentatively TRBD2 (5 bases). This CDR3 has 13 amino acids. Germline lookup yields CDR1 LNHDA and CDR2 SQIVND (reference sequence). V was shortened by 5 bases and J by 6 bases, with 12 bases between the two germline ends. In DNA form, the CDR3 reads TGTGCCAGTAGTCGTGGGAGAGGGGATACGCAGTATTTT. This translates into CASSRGRGDTQYF.

V gene TRBV6-5 combines with J gene TRBJ2-2, with D uncertain. Trimming took 6 bases from V and 4 from J, leaving 12 bases between them. Germline V gene sequence: CDR1 MNHEY, CDR2 SVGAGI. The CDR3 loop spans 14 amino acids. CDR3 in DNA: TGTGCCAGCAGGATTAGCTGGAGCACCGGGGAGCTGTTTTTT. It translates to CASRISWSTGELFF.

This chain uses TRBV19 with TRBJ1-1; D remains ambiguous. There are 13 residues in the CDR3. Trimming removed 10 bases from V and 7 bases from J, with 19 bases in between. Germline values: CDR1 LNHDA, CDR2 SQIVND (reference sequence). The CDR3 DNA reads TGTGCCACCTCCAAGAGGGCAATAAGTGAAGCTTTCTTT. It translates to CATSKRAISEAFF.

This chain joins TRBV7-3 and TRBJ2-2; no clear D gene. Germline CDR1 and CDR2: SGHTA and FQGTGA. V was cut by 5 bases and J by 6 bases, with 13 bases left in between. This CDR3 has 14 amino acids. The CDR3: CASSQRMWSGELFF. The CDR3 bases are TGTGCCAGCAGCCAACGGATGTGGTCCGGGGAGCTGTTTTTT.

This clone was seen a handful of times. CDR3 sequence (DNA): TGTGCCAGCAGTTCCCCCGGTCAGCTCTACGAGCAGTACTTC. Protein: CASSSPGQLYEQYF. This chain joins TRBV6-5 and TRBJ2-7; unclear D gene. This CDR3 is 14 amino acids long. Germline CDR1 reads MNHEY; CDR2 reads SVGAGI. With 4 bases removed from V and 3 bases from J, the gap between germline ends came to 13 bases.

The V and J genes are TRBV10-3 and TRBJ2-1, with 14 bases aligning to TRBD2. This CDR3 contains 14 residues. From germline, CDR1 is ENHRY and CDR2 SYGVKD. Here the CDR3 DNA reads TGTGCGACAGAGGGACTAGCGGGAGTTAATGAGCAGTTCTTC. Protein: CATEGLAGVNEQFF.

This clone was seen once. This rearrangement joins TRBV6-5 to TRBJ1-6, with unresolved D. Germline loops: CDR1 MNHEY, CDR2 SVGAGI. V lost 7 bases and J lost 6, with 16 bases in between. CDR3 size: 15 residues. The chain's CDR3 is CASTPLREGNSPLHF. The CDR3 DNA reads TGTGCCAGCACCCCCTTACGGGAGGGTAATTCACCCCTCCACTTT.

V is TRBV11-2 and J is TRBJ1-1; D is perhaps TRBD1 (5 bases). The CDR3 is 15 amino acids. Germline assignment: CDR1 SGHAT and CDR2 FQNNGV. The V and J ends lost 4 bases and 1 base respectively, with 13 bases between them. CDR3 loop: CASSSTSTANTEAFF. DNA for the CDR3: TGTGCCAGCAGCTCCACATCGACAGCGAACACTGAAGCTTTCTTT. Variable domain in full (rest from reference TRBV11-2 and TRBJ1-1): EAGVAQSPRYKIIEKRQSVAFWCNPISGHATLYWYQQILGQGPKLLIQFQNNGVVDDSQLPKDRFSAERLKGVDSTLKIQPAKLEDSAVYLCASSSTSTANTEAFFGQGTRLTVV.

In this sample, this clone turned up a few times. The chain employs TRBV7-9 and TRBJ1-2; possibly TRBD1 for D (5 bases). There are 15 residues in the CDR3. Germline V gene data show CDR1 as SEHNR and CDR2 as FQNEAQ (reference sequence). Trimming took off 2 bases at V and 5 bases at J, with 15 bases between the two ends. Here the CDR3 reads CASSLSYGGAYGYTF. CDR3 sequence (DNA): TGTGCCAGCAGCTTATCCTATGGGGGTGCTTATGGCTACACCTTC.

V usage is TRBV5-6 and J usage is TRBJ2-5; 7 bases match TRBD1. Germline CDR1 is SGHDT and CDR2 is YYEEEE. This CDR3 is 15 amino acids long. The J segment lost 3 bases and the V segment lost 2 bases, leaving 7 bases of the junction unmatched. CDR3 amino acids: CASSFPGQPKETQYF. CDR3 DNA: TGTGCCAGCAGCTTTCCGGGACAGCCAAAAGAGACCCAGTACTTC.

The chain combines TRBV27 with TRBJ1-4; no reliable D call. The V gene's germline CDR1 is MNHEY and CDR2 SMNVEV (reference sequence). The CDR3 contains 14 residues. The V end lost 4 bases, the J end lost 0 bases, and 6 bases lay between the germline ends. The CDR3 spells CASSYDATNEKLFF. CDR3 DNA: TGTGCCAGCAGTTACGATGCAACTAATGAAAAACTGTTTTTT.

The chain carries TRBV6-5 and TRBJ1-6, with TRBD1 identical over 7 bases. Trimming cost V 6 bases and J 9 bases; bases outside gene matches: 8. This CDR3 comprises 14 residues. From germline, CDR1 is MNHEY and CDR2 SVGAGI. CDR3 DNA: TGTGCCAGCAGGACGGACAGGCTGGGTTCACCCCTCCACTTT. It codes for CASRTDRLGSPLHF.

This clone was seen more than once but under ten times. CDR3 nucleotides: TGTGCCAGCAGCGGACAGGCCACTCAGCCCCAGCATTTT. Residues: CASSGQATQPQHF. The chain has TRBV7-9 and TRBJ1-5; 7 bases map to TRBD1. Germline V gives CDR1 SEHNR, CDR2 FQNEAQ (reference sequence). The CDR3 consists of 13 residues. The junction had 4 bases not matched to a gene; V was cut back by 5 bases and J by 6 bases.

This chain joins TRBV2 and TRBJ2-5; the D gene is possibly TRBD1 (5 bases). Germline lookup yields CDR1 SNHLY and CDR2 FYNNEI. There are 12 residues in the CDR3. The V end was cut by 8 bases, the J end by 2 bases, with 9 bases between. The CDR3 sequence is CASHRRQETQYF. The CDR3 bases are TGTGCCAGCCACAGGCGTCAAGAGACCCAGTACTTC.

This clone was seen only once. The chain combines TRBV3-1 (or the pseudogene TRBV3-2) with TRBJ2-4, with unresolved D. V was trimmed by 4 bases and J by 2 bases, leaving 9 bases between them. CDR3 length: 14 residues. Germline loops: CDR1 LGHDT, CDR2 YNNKEL (reference sequence). CDR3 in DNA: TGTGCCAGCAGCCTCTCCCAAACCAAAAACATTCAGTACTTC. It is translated as CASSLSQTKNIQYF.

The chain is built from TRBV20-1 and TRBJ1-5; unclear D gene. The length of the CDR3 is 15 residues. The V end lost 3 bases, the J end lost 0 bases, and 12 bases lay between the germline ends. Germline V lookup: CDR1 DFQATT, CDR2 SNEGSKA (reference sequence). CDR3 coding DNA: TGCAGTGCTAGTGCGAGTGTCAATAGCAATCAGCCCCAGCATTTT. Amino acids: CSASASVNSNQPQHF.

This chain connects TRBV27 to TRBJ2-7; a weak D match, TRBD2 (5 bases). The CDR3 loop spans 13 amino acids. The germline CDR1 and CDR2 sequences are MNHEY and SMNVEV (reference sequence). V was shortened by 8 bases and J by 6 bases, with 17 bases between the two germline ends. The CDR3 DNA reads TGTGCCAGCGGTCCCGACTACTCCGGCGAGCAGTACTTC. This codes for CASGPDYSGEQYF.

V usage is TRBV18 and J usage is TRBJ1-3; no clear D. The CDR3 loop spans 13 amino acids. Trimming pared 8 bases from V and 0 bases from J, leaving 8 bases between. CDR1 KGHSH and CDR2 LQKENI come from the germline V gene. This CDR3 reads CASVASSGNTIYF. CDR3 nucleotides: TGTGCCAGCGTGGCGAGCTCTGGAAACACCATATATTTT.

As for this clone: At one end the junction does not follow the germline gene, possibly because of a read error. V is TRBV9 and J is TRBJ1-3, with D maybe TRBD1 (6 bases). Looked up from germline, CDR1 is SGDLS and CDR2 is YYNGEE. The CDR3 covers 10 residues. The CDR3 spells CASSVEGHDF. The DNA for the CDR3 is TGTGCCAGCAGCGTAGAGGGACACGATTTT. Filled out from reference TRBV9 and TRBJ1-3, the complete variable domain reads DSGVTQTPKHLITATGQRVTLRCSPRSGDLSVYWYQQSLDQGLQFLIQYYNGEERAKGNILERFSAQQFPDLHSELNLSSLELGDSALYFCASSVEGHDFGEGSWLTVV.

V and J are TRBV4-1 and TRBJ2-3; 9 bases map to TRBD2. The germline V gene has CDR1 MGHRA and CDR2 YSYEKL. This CDR3 is built from 15 residues. V dropped 4 bases and J dropped 4; count of bases not matched to a gene: 6. The CDR3 is CASSPIAGAADTQYF. In DNA, the CDR3 is TGCGCCAGCAGCCCAATAGCGGGAGCGGCAGATACGCAGTATTTT.

This chain joins TRBV7-9 and TRBJ2-3; D is possibly TRBD2 (6 bases). Germline assignment: CDR1 SEHNR and CDR2 FQNEAQ (reference sequence). The CDR3 contains 15 residues. V lost 4 bases and J lost 0, with 11 bases in between. The CDR3 loop reads CASSSGSTSTDTQYF. In DNA form, the CDR3 reads TGTGCCAGCAGCTCCGGGAGTACCAGCACAGATACGCAGTATTTT.